Listed below are T cell receptor beta chains from one sample, sequenced in a study of cytomegalovirus exposure and HLA in healthy donors. TCRdb's copy holds only in-frame clones and misses some; the assay was immunoSEQ multiplex PCR. The repertoire holds approximately 140,000 clones, with around 75% as singletons. Sequencing used PBMCs. Every receptor here comes from a female donor in good health and CMV-seronegative. Both conserved end residues are part of each CDR3. Fields, in order: J gene, clone size, D gene, V gene, CDR3 DNA, CDR3 protein. A D gene is named only where the DNA matches it firmly. Not all rows give a size; the values are once, few, many and, for expanded clones, a class.

J gene: TRBJ2-1; clone size: .; D gene: .; V gene: TRBV14; CDR3 DNA: TGTGCCAGCAGCCTTCAACTAGCCTACAATGAGCAGTTCTTC; CDR3 protein: CASSLQLAYNEQFF
J gene: TRBJ2-5; clone size: .; D gene: TRBD1; V gene: TRBV6-5; CDR3 DNA: TGTGCCAGCAGTTTGGGACAGGGTCGTGTCGAGGGGACCCAGTACTTC; CDR3 protein: CASSLGQGRVEGTQYF
J gene: TRBJ2-7; clone size: .; D gene: .; V gene: TRBV5-1; CDR3 DNA: TGCGCCAGCAGCCCAGAGGTGGGCTACGAGCAGTACTTC; CDR3 protein: CASSPEVGYEQYF
J gene: TRBJ1-3; clone size: .; D gene: TRBD1; V gene: TRBV7-9; CDR3 DNA: TGTGCCAGCAGCTATACTACAGGGGCGGACGGAAACACCATATATTTT; CDR3 protein: CASSYTTGADGNTIYF
J gene: TRBJ2-7; clone size: .; D gene: TRBD2; V gene: TRBV7-9; CDR3 DNA: TGTGCCAGCAGCTTCCCGCCCCCGGGAGGAGGGGAGCAGTACTTC; CDR3 protein: CASSFPPPGGGEQYF
J gene: TRBJ2-7; clone size: few; D gene: TRBD2; V gene: TRBV6-5; CDR3 DNA: TGTGCCAGCAGTTACCGGGGAGGGGAGCAGTACTTC; CDR3 protein: CASSYRGGEQYF
J gene: TRBJ1-5; clone size: .; D gene: TRBD1; V gene: TRBV19; CDR3 DNA: TGTGCCAGTAGTACCGGGACAGGAGTAAATCAGCCCCAGCATTTT; CDR3 protein: CASSTGTGVNQPQHF
J gene: TRBJ1-4; clone size: .; D gene: TRBD1; V gene: TRBV19; CDR3 DNA: TGTGCCAGTAGTCCCCTGGGACAGGGAAATGAAAAACTGTTTTTT; CDR3 protein: CASSPLGQGNEKLFF
J gene: TRBJ1-5; clone size: .; D gene: .; V gene: TRBV19; CDR3 DNA: TGTGCCAGTAGTATCGTGAGCGGTGGGGATCAGCCCCAGCATTTT; CDR3 protein: CASSIVSGGDQPQHF
J gene: TRBJ1-5; clone size: .; D gene: .; V gene: TRBV19; CDR3 DNA: TGTGCCAGTAGTATGGGGGCGCTAAGCAATCAGCCCCAGCATTTT; CDR3 protein: CASSMGALSNQPQHF
J gene: TRBJ2-1; clone size: once; D gene: TRBD1; V gene: TRBV20-1; CDR3 DNA: TGCAGTGCTAACAGGGGGCTTGAGCAGTTCTTC; CDR3 protein: CSANRGLEQFF
J gene: TRBJ2-5; clone size: .; D gene: TRBD2; V gene: TRBV7-9; CDR3 DNA: TGTGCCAGCAGCTTCAGCGGGAGTCAAGAGACCCAGTACTTC; CDR3 protein: CASSFSGSQETQYF
J gene: TRBJ2-3; clone size: .; D gene: .; V gene: TRBV2; CDR3 DNA: TGTGCCAGCAGTGAAATGGCCTTAGATACGCAGTATTTT; CDR3 protein: CASSEMALDTQYF
J gene: TRBJ1-2; clone size: .; D gene: TRBD1; V gene: TRBV4-1; CDR3 DNA: TGCGCCAGCAGCCAAGTCTCCAGGGGGCTCGGTGGCTACACCTTC; CDR3 protein: CASSQVSRGLGGYTF
J gene: TRBJ2-7; clone size: .; D gene: .; V gene: TRBV19; CDR3 DNA: TGTGCCAGTAGTACATCCGCCCCCTACAGTGTTAGTTCCTACGAGCAGTACTTC; CDR3 protein: CASSTSAPYSVSSYEQYF
J gene: TRBJ2-5; clone size: .; D gene: .; V gene: TRBV2; CDR3 DNA: TGTGCCAGCAGTGAACGAGAGACCCAGTACTTC; CDR3 protein: CASSERETQYF
J gene: TRBJ2-5; clone size: .; D gene: TRBD1; V gene: TRBV23-1; CDR3 DNA: TGCGCCAGCAGTCTACAACCAGGGGGCGAGGAGACCCAGTACTTC; CDR3 protein: CASSLQPGGEETQYF
J gene: TRBJ1-2; clone size: .; D gene: TRBD1; V gene: TRBV5-1; CDR3 DNA: TGCGCCAGCAGCCCGGACAGGGGCGAAATGGATGGCTACACCTTC; CDR3 protein: CASSPDRGEMDGYTF
J gene: TRBJ1-1; clone size: .; D gene: .; V gene: TRBV4-1; CDR3 DNA: TGCGCCAGCAGCCAACTTATGGACGCAGGGGCTTTCTTT; CDR3 protein: CASSQLMDAGAFF
J gene: TRBJ2-5; clone size: .; D gene: .; V gene: TRBV29-1; CDR3 DNA: TGCAGCGGGGCTTCCCAAGAGACCCAGTACTTC; CDR3 protein: CSGASQETQYF
J gene: TRBJ2-7; clone size: .; D gene: .; V gene: TRBV30; CDR3 DNA: TGTGCCTGGGGAAAAGGGGGATCGCAGTACTTC; CDR3 protein: CAWGKGGSQYF
J gene: TRBJ1-6; clone size: .; D gene: .; V gene: TRBV27; CDR3 DNA: TGTGCCAGCAGTATTGACAGGTCTTCACCCCTCCACTTT; CDR3 protein: CASSIDRSSPLHF
J gene: TRBJ1-6; clone size: .; D gene: .; V gene: TRBV6-4; CDR3 DNA: TGTGCCAGCAGGGAGCAGGGAATCGGCTCACCCCTCCACTTT; CDR3 protein: CASREQGIGSPLHF
J gene: TRBJ2-1; clone size: .; D gene: .; V gene: TRBV29-1; CDR3 DNA: TGCAGCGCACCCGGAGGACTTATAGATGTACATGAGCAGTTCTTC; CDR3 protein: CSAPGGLIDVHEQFF
J gene: TRBJ2-5; clone size: once; D gene: .; V gene: TRBV14; CDR3 DNA: TGTGCCAGCAGCCCCCAAAGCAGGGATGAGACCCAGTACTTC; CDR3 protein: CASSPQSRDETQYF
J gene: TRBJ1-2; clone size: .; D gene: .; V gene: TRBV7-3; CDR3 DNA: TGTGCCAGCAGCTCCCTGCGGGTTAACTATGGCTACACCTTC; CDR3 protein: CASSSLRVNYGYTF
J gene: TRBJ1-2; clone size: .; D gene: .; V gene: TRBV6-9; CDR3 DNA: TGTGCCTGGTTCCGGAGAGACTATGGCTACACCTTC; CDR3 protein: CAWFRRDYGYTF
J gene: TRBJ2-7; clone size: .; D gene: .; V gene: TRBV28; CDR3 DNA: TGTGCCAGCAGTCTGCGGGGCCTATTGGGGTTTGGCTACGAGCAGTACTTC; CDR3 protein: CASSLRGLLGFGYEQYF
J gene: TRBJ2-5; clone size: .; D gene: .; V gene: TRBV7-2; CDR3 DNA: TGTGCCAGCAGCCCACGGTATAGGGGAGAGACCCAGTACTTC; CDR3 protein: CASSPRYRGETQYF
J gene: TRBJ2-7; clone size: .; D gene: .; V gene: TRBV9; CDR3 DNA: TGTGCCAGCAGCAGGAGCGGAACGACCGCTACGCAGCAGTACTTC; CDR3 protein: CASSRSGTTATQQYF
J gene: TRBJ1-5; clone size: few; D gene: TRBD1; V gene: TRBV30; CDR3 DNA: TGTGCCTGGAACCCAGGGGGCCGGAATCAGCCCCAGCATTTT; CDR3 protein: CAWNPGGRNQPQHF
J gene: TRBJ2-5; clone size: .; D gene: .; V gene: TRBV7-9; CDR3 DNA: TGTGCCAGCAGCTTATTGCAGATACAAGAGACCCAGTACTTC; CDR3 protein: CASSLLQIQETQYF
J gene: TRBJ2-5; clone size: .; D gene: .; V gene: TRBV7-9; CDR3 DNA: TGTGCCAGCAGCTTAGCGCGAAAAGAAGAGACCCAGTACTTC; CDR3 protein: CASSLARKEETQYF
J gene: TRBJ2-5; clone size: .; D gene: TRBD1; V gene: TRBV2; CDR3 DNA: TGTGCCAGCAGCGGACAGGGGCGCGAGACCCAGTACTTC; CDR3 protein: CASSGQGRETQYF
J gene: TRBJ2-7; clone size: .; D gene: .; V gene: TRBV19; CDR3 DNA: TGTGCCCCCCCTTACGAGCAGTACTTC; CDR3 protein: CAPPYEQYF
J gene: TRBJ2-1; clone size: .; D gene: TRBD2; V gene: TRBV7-2; CDR3 DNA: TGTGCCAGCAGCTTCATTTCCGGGACTAGCGGCTACAATGAGCAGTTCTTC; CDR3 protein: CASSFISGTSGYNEQFF
J gene: TRBJ2-7; clone size: .; D gene: TRBD2; V gene: TRBV7-6; CDR3 DNA: TGTGCCAGCAGCTTAGAGGCTAGCGGGAGTAGAAACGAGCAGTACTTC; CDR3 protein: CASSLEASGSRNEQYF
J gene: TRBJ2-7; clone size: .; D gene: TRBD1; V gene: TRBV27; CDR3 DNA: TGTGCCAGCAGTATTCGGACAGGGGTTGAGCAGTACTTC; CDR3 protein: CASSIRTGVEQYF
J gene: TRBJ1-4; clone size: .; D gene: .; V gene: TRBV2; CDR3 DNA: TGTGCCAGCAGTCGCGGTGAAAAACTGTTTTTT; CDR3 protein: CASSRGEKLFF
J gene: TRBJ2-7; clone size: .; D gene: .; V gene: TRBV7-3; CDR3 DNA: TGTGCCAGCAGCTTAATGCGGCCTTCCGAGCAGTACTTC; CDR3 protein: CASSLMRPSEQYF
J gene: TRBJ1-4; clone size: few; D gene: .; V gene: TRBV6-6; CDR3 DNA: TGTGCCAGCAGTTACTCCGAGGAAAAACTGTTTTTT; CDR3 protein: CASSYSEEKLFF
J gene: TRBJ1-5; clone size: medium-sized; D gene: TRBD1; V gene: TRBV30; CDR3 DNA: TGTGCCGTGGACAGGGGGAATCAGCCCCAGCATTTT; CDR3 protein: CAVDRGNQPQHF
J gene: TRBJ1-2; clone size: .; D gene: .; V gene: TRBV5-4; CDR3 DNA: TGTGCCAGCAGCTTGGGGACTGACTATGGCTACACCTTC; CDR3 protein: CASSLGTDYGYTF
J gene: TRBJ2-2; clone size: .; D gene: .; V gene: TRBV4-3; CDR3 DNA: TGCGCCAGCAGCCGAAGACCGGCGGGCGGGGAGCTGTTTTTT; CDR3 protein: CASSRRPAGGELFF
J gene: TRBJ1-3; clone size: .; D gene: .; V gene: TRBV7-2; CDR3 DNA: TGTGCCAGCAAAGACCCGACGGGAGCCTCTGGAAACACCATATATTTT; CDR3 protein: CASKDPTGASGNTIYF